This entry concerns a single TCR beta chain. The antigen remains unidentified. Trimming removed 4 bases from V and 5 bases from J; junction bases left unmatched: 8. CDR1 MNHEY and CDR2 SVGAGI come from the germline V gene. The CDR3 loop spans 16 amino acids. The data were taken from a study of vaccination and CD4 T cells after COVID-19. Study-wide context: Stimulation of the cells used overlapping spike peptide pools from SARS-CoV-2 and from the common cold coronaviruses HCoV-NL63, HCoV-OC43 and HCoV-229E. General observations from the study: The authors studied relatively few convalescent patients and analyzed no early post-infection timepoints. Convalescent patients had a median around 90% of reactive clones appearing only post-vaccination.

CD4+ T cells that had been cultured provided DNA sequenced with the Oncomine TCR Beta short-read assay. The template was genomic DNA from cultured CD4+ T cells. TCRdb reprocessed the PCR reads with MiXCR, giving one entry per CDR3 protein. The sample lists approximately 14,000 distinct CDR3 sequences, almost 40% occurring once. Noted treatment: approximately nine-day PBMC culture with coronavirus spike peptide pools or control peptides (ViraFEST assay). The chain uses TRBV6-5 and TRBJ2-1; 10 bases match TRBD2. This TCR was sampled from a human donor who had recovered from COVID-19. The sample taken for sequencing was CD4+ T cells from blood, cultured in vitro. For the CDR3, the DNA is TGTGCCAGCAGTTCCCGGCTAGCGGGAGAGCACAATGAGCAGTTCTTC. Its protein is CASSSRLAGEHNEQFF.